Listed below are T cell receptor beta chains from one sample, sequenced in a study of T cells after yellow fever vaccination. Each CDR3 protein is one row after TCRdb ran MiXCR on the 5' RACE reads. The sample lists 150,000 to 200,000 distinct CDR3 sequences, about 6% occurring once. The source material was CD4+ T cells sorted from PBMCs, sampled on the day of the first yellow fever vaccination. The receptors derive from a young man who received the YFV17D yellow fever vaccine. Each CDR3 is given with its conserved first and last residue. The D gene is left open where the match is weak. Size is stated for part of the rows, as once, few or many counts, or as a class when the clone is expanded.

CDR3: CASSYSQLNSPLHF
DNA: TGTGCCAGCAGTTACTCCCAGCTAAATTCACCCCTCCACTTT
size: few
V: TRBV6-5
D: -
J: TRBJ1-6

CDR3: CSAPRQSSTDTQYF
DNA: TGCAGTGCCCCTAGACAGAGCTCCACAGATACGCAGTATTTT
size: many
V: TRBV20-1
D: -
J: TRBJ2-3

CDR3: CASSLKGSTGELFF
DNA: TGCGCCAGCAGCTTGAAAGGATCCACCGGGGAGCTGTTTTTT
size: -
V: TRBV5-1
D: -
J: TRBJ2-2

CDR3: CASRWDLGSYNEQFF
DNA: TGTGCCAGCAGATGGGACTTAGGCTCCTACAATGAGCAGTTCTTC
size: few
V: TRBV6-2/TRBV6-3
D: -
J: TRBJ2-1

CDR3: CASSLALGTQYF
DNA: TGTGCCAGCAGCTTAGCGCTTGGGACCCAGTACTTC
size: many
V: TRBV11-1
D: -
J: TRBJ2-5

CDR3: CASSLRFGQRFGNTEAFF
DNA: TGTGCCAGCAGCCTGAGGTTCGGACAGCGATTTGGGAACACTGAAGCTTTCTTT
size: many
V: TRBV5-5
D: -
J: TRBJ1-1

CDR3: CASSTLGGHNEQFF
DNA: TGTGCCAGCAGCACTTTGGGCGGACACAATGAGCAGTTCTTC
size: many
V: TRBV7-9
D: -
J: TRBJ2-1

CDR3: CATRRVDQETQYF
DNA: TGTGCCACCCGCCGGGTAGACCAAGAGACCCAGTACTTC
size: many
V: TRBV6-2/TRBV6-3
D: -
J: TRBJ2-5

CDR3: CATSSMARPEAFF
DNA: TGTGCCACCAGCAGTATGGCGCGACCTGAAGCTTTCTTT
size: -
V: TRBV15
D: -
J: TRBJ1-1

CDR3: CASSLGWRGTTNTEAFF
DNA: TGTGCCAGCAGCTTAGGGTGGAGGGGTACAACGAACACTGAAGCTTTCTTT
size: -
V: TRBV7-2
D: -
J: TRBJ1-1

CDR3: CASRSGERGYTF
DNA: TGTGCCAGCAGGTCAGGGGAGAGGGGCTACACCTTC
size: few
V: TRBV12-3/TRBV12-4
D: -
J: TRBJ1-2

CDR3: CASSPEGGAYTEAFF
DNA: TGCGCCAGCAGCCCCGAAGGGGGAGCGTACACTGAAGCTTTCTTT
size: few
V: TRBV4-3
D: -
J: TRBJ1-1

CDR3: CASSYSQGTVGNTEAFF
DNA: TGTGCCAGCAGTTACTCGCAGGGAACGGTAGGAAACACTGAAGCTTTCTTT
size: many
V: TRBV6-2/TRBV6-3
D: -
J: TRBJ1-1

CDR3: CASSPSSSGNTIYF
DNA: TGTGCCAGCAGCCCTTCGAGCTCTGGAAACACCATATATTTT
size: many
V: TRBV9
D: -
J: TRBJ1-3

CDR3: CASTSNTEAFF
DNA: TGCGCCAGCACCTCGAACACTGAAGCTTTCTTT
size: many
V: TRBV5-1
D: -
J: TRBJ1-1

CDR3: CASRDTYEQYF
DNA: TGTGCCAGCCGGGACACATACGAGCAGTACTTC
size: many
V: TRBV28
D: -
J: TRBJ2-7

CDR3: CASSFSGKETQYF
DNA: TGTGCCAGCAGCTTCTCGGGGAAAGAGACCCAGTACTTC
size: -
V: TRBV7-2
D: -
J: TRBJ2-5

CDR3: CASSFKQDTEAFF
DNA: TGCGCCAGCAGTTTCAAACAGGACACTGAAGCTTTCTTT
size: -
V: TRBV5-1
D: -
J: TRBJ1-1

CDR3: CASSLVDEQFF
DNA: TGTGCCAGCAGCCTAGTGGATGAGCAGTTCTTC
size: many
V: TRBV7-9
D: -
J: TRBJ2-1

CDR3: CSASTGANVLTF
DNA: TGCAGTGCGAGTACCGGGGCCAACGTCCTGACTTTC
size: -
V: TRBV20-1
D: -
J: TRBJ2-6

CDR3: CASSQDLDGRYNYGYTF
DNA: TGCGCCAGCAGCCAAGATTTAGACGGACGATACAACTATGGCTACACCTTC
size: -
V: TRBV4-3
D: -
J: TRBJ1-2

CDR3: CSAMRPNLYGYTF
DNA: TGCAGTGCTATGCGGCCCAACCTCTATGGCTACACCTTC
size: many
V: TRBV20-1
D: -
J: TRBJ1-2

CDR3: CSASKDGMNTEAFF
DNA: TGCAGTGCTAGTAAGGACGGCATGAACACTGAAGCTTTCTTT
size: few
V: TRBV20-1
D: -
J: TRBJ1-1

CDR3: CASSLPPSGEQFF
DNA: TGCGCCAGCAGCTTACCCCCCTCCGGTGAGCAGTTCTTC
size: -
V: TRBV5-1
D: -
J: TRBJ2-1

CDR3: CASSQAAYSNQPQHF
DNA: TGCGCCAGCAGCCAGGCAGCTTATAGCAATCAGCCCCAGCATTTT
size: many
V: TRBV4-3
D: -
J: TRBJ1-5

CDR3: CASSLNLGKNEQFF
DNA: TGTGCCAGCAGCTTAAATTTGGGGAAGAATGAGCAGTTCTTC
size: few
V: TRBV7-3
D: -
J: TRBJ2-1

CDR3: CASSQMRSGNTIYF
DNA: TGCGCCAGCAGCCAAATGAGATCTGGAAACACCATATATTTT
size: -
V: TRBV4-3
D: -
J: TRBJ1-3

CDR3: CASSTDRNTEAFF
DNA: TGTGCCAGCAGCACGGACAGGAACACTGAAGCTTTCTTT
size: many
V: TRBV7-3
D: -
J: TRBJ1-1

CDR3: CSARAKGARNTEAFF
DNA: TGCAGTGCTAGAGCTAAGGGGGCCCGGAACACTGAAGCTTTCTTT
size: -
V: TRBV20-1
D: TRBD1
J: TRBJ1-1